This T cell receptor (beta chain) comes out of a study of response to subunit inactivated influenza vaccine. This clonotype has more than one count but fewer than ten. Looked up from germline, CDR1 is SQVTM and CDR2 is ANQGSEA. The V segment lost 7 bases and the J segment 14 bases; nucleotides outside the gene matches: 6. This CDR3 is built from 10 residues. TCRdb re-analysed the RT-PCR reads in MiXCR, keeping a single row per CDR3 protein. The sample contains about 570,000 distinct CDR3 sequences, roughly 12% of which appear only once. Material: PBMCs from blood, obtained on the day of vaccination. The J gene is TRBJ2-1, the V gene TRBV29-1, with TRBD1 matching over 9 bases. The receptor comes from a man aged 45-65 years who received an inactivated influenza vaccine. The CDR3 region has the DNA TGCAGCGGCCGGGACAGGGAAGAGTTCTTC. Its protein product is CSGRDREEFF.